What follows is one T cell receptor beta chain and its context. In the study's own analysis: Researchers report that nucleated cell counts were estimated from reference gene primer amplification. Sequencing used immunoSEQ multiplex PCR; TCRdb keeps in-frame clones, though not all of them. That table is the source of V, J and clone size, and D and trimming were worked out from the DNA. The table lists 150,000 to 200,000 clones, 86% of them singletons. CDR3 length: 14 amino acids. With 6 bases clipped from V and 1 base from J, the junction kept 4 bases outside the gene matches. Germline values: CDR1 MDHEN, CDR2 SYDVKM. The sample belongs to a study of blood T cell repertoires in COVID-19. The wider study: Researchers got acute and convalescent COVID-19 samples from the United States, Italy and Spain. In each case, the material was cDNA or gDNA derived from T cells, B-cell-depleted T cells, or PBMCs.

V is TRBV28 and J is TRBJ1-2; TRBD1 matches 8 bases. The sequence derives from a woman of 80 years or more in a cohort sampled during active or convalescent COVID-19. The material sequenced was peripheral blood. CDR3 loop: CASRTGANNYGYTF. CDR3 bases: TGTGCCAGCAGGACAGGGGCCAATAACTATGGCTACACCTTC.